This T cell receptor (beta chain) was captured in a study of blood T cell repertoires in COVID-19. Study background: Sites across the United States, Italy and Spain contributed samples from acute and convalescent COVID-19. In each case, the material was cDNA or gDNA derived from T cells, B-cell-depleted T cells, or PBMCs.

In the source study's methods: Amplifying reference gene primers gave estimates of nucleated cell counts. Assay used: immunoSEQ multiplex PCR; TCRdb lists only in-frame clones, some missing. Clonal size and the V and J genes are those of that table, whereas D and trimming came from the DNA. This sample has around 110,000 clones, with approximately 87% found just once. This CDR3 region has 12 residues. V lost 5 bases and J 6 bases, leaving 11 bases between the germline ends. The chain couples TRBV12-3 or TRBV12-4 to TRBJ2-7; a weak D match, TRBD1 (7 bases). The receptor was isolated from a man aged 25-45 years with acute or convalescent COVID-19. The specimen sequenced was peripheral blood. CDR3 in DNA: TGTGCCAGCAGTGGGGGGACAGTCGAGCAGTACTTC. Amino acids: CASSGGTVEQYF.